This TCR beta chain appears in the sequencing data of a study of T cells in Graves' hyperthyroidism and ophthalmopathy. Details on this clonotype: Antigen unknown.

Whole-study results and caveats: Ophthalmopathy stood apart from stable hyperthyroidism in a 13 V-J model.

Amplification of TCR beta CDR3 regions used RNA as the template. When the TCR CDR3 underwent first-round RT-PCR, the HTBI primer set was used. In TCRdb, the multiplex PCR reads were re-called with MiXCR into one record per CDR3 protein. The sample shows roughly 400,000 distinct CDR3 sequences, over 12% of them seen only once. Germline CDR1 is DFQATT and CDR2 is SNEGSKA (reference sequence). This CDR3 is built from 16 residues. V was cut by 6 bases and J by 3 bases, with 23 bases left in between. Sequenced material: blood. The receptor comes from a man aged 50-60 years with Graves' ophthalmopathy. This sequence joins TRBV20-1 and TRBJ1-2; D is undetermined. CDR3 coding DNA: TGCAGTGCCGCCGGCTCAATGACCGCTGAGGACTATGGCTACACCTTC. Its protein product is CSAAGSMTAEDYGYTF.